Following are 25 T cell receptor beta chains from one sample sequenced in a study of T cell repertoires in cytomegalovirus infection. These receptors are not linked to any known antigen. TCRdb called the reads again in MiXCR, with one record for every CDR3 protein. The profile shows about 500,000 distinct CDR3 sequences, 30% to 40% of them singletons. The specimen comprised cultured PBMCs, sampled from culture after CMV antigen stimulation. The receptors shown here come from a human donor in good health (CMV status not recorded). Some clones in this sample may be carry-over from other donors' samples.

This clonotype has just a few counts. The chain recombines TRBV7-2 with TRBJ2-1, with 7 bases identical to TRBD1. The germline V gene has CDR1 SGHTA and CDR2 FQGNSA. The CDR3 covers 13 residues. V dropped 4 bases and J dropped 5; count of bases not matched to a gene: 2. Here the CDR3 DNA reads TGTGCCAGCAGCTACGACAGGGACAATGAGCAGTTCTTC. Its protein is CASSYDRDNEQFF.

This clonotype showed up just a few times. The V call is TRBV30, the J call TRBJ1-1, with a tentative D call TRBD1 (6 bases). CDR3 size: 14 residues. V shed 2 bases and J shed 4 bases, with 14 bases lying between them. CDR1 and CDR2 from the germline V gene are GTSNPN and SVGIG (reference sequence). The CDR3 bases are TGTGCCTGGAGTAAACAGGGTGTAGGCACTGAAGCTTTCTTT. It specifies CAWSKQGVGTEAFF.

The chain has TRBV7-3 and TRBJ2-1; TRBD2 agrees at 14 bases. This CDR3 spans 17 amino acids. Germline V gene data show CDR1 as SGHTA and CDR2 as FQGTGA. J was trimmed by 10 bases and V by 5 bases; bases with no gene match: 13. CDR3 coding DNA: TGTGCCAGCAGCCCTTTCACCGGGACTAGCGGGAGTAACGAGCAGTTCTTC. This translates into CASSPFTGTSGSNEQFF.

The chain carries TRBV7-2 and TRBJ2-1; possibly TRBD1 for D (6 bases). The V and J ends lost 5 bases and 6 bases respectively, with 14 bases between them. Germline lookup yields CDR1 SGHTA and CDR2 FQGNSA. The CDR3 runs 14 residues. CDR3 bases: TGTGCCAGCAGCGAGGGAGAGGGGGTCAATGAGCAGTTCTTC. Its translation: CASSEGEGVNEQFF.

The chain joins TRBV28 to TRBJ1-2; D remains unclear. V shed 3 bases and J shed 4 bases, with 12 bases lying between them. There are 14 residues in the CDR3. Germline V lookup: CDR1 MDHEN, CDR2 SYDVKM. The CDR3 here is CASSLAGFSYGYTF. The CDR3 nucleotides are TGTGCCAGCAGTTTGGCCGGTTTTTCCTATGGCTACACCTTC.

Here the CDR3 DNA reads TGTGCCAGCAGCTCTACCCCCTTTTACAATGAGCAGTTCTTC. It translates to CASSSTPFYNEQFF. The rearrangement uses TRBV11-1 and TRBJ2-1; D unclear. The germline V gene has CDR1 SGHAT and CDR2 FQDESV (reference sequence). The germline V and J ends were trimmed by 4 bases and 4 bases, with 11 bases remaining between them. This CDR3 contains 14 residues. The full variable domain, in which reference TRBV11-1 and TRBJ2-1 provide the parts outside the CDR3, is EAEVAQSPRYKITEKSQAVAFWCDPISGHATLYWYRQILGQGPELLVQFQDESVVDDSQLPKDRFSAERLKGVDSTLKIQPAELGDSAMYLCASSSTPFYNEQFFGPGTRLTVL.

This clonotype appeared a few times. The chain employs TRBV6-5 and TRBJ2-1; D is uncertain. CDR3 length: 13 amino acids. The germline V gene encodes CDR1 MNHEY and CDR2 SVGAGI. Trimming shortened V by 0 bases and J by 5 bases, and 5 bases separated the two germline ends. The CDR3 loop reads CASSYSANNEQFF. The CDR3, as DNA: TGTGCCAGCAGTTACTCGGCCAACAATGAGCAGTTCTTC.

The chain joins TRBV15 to TRBJ2-3; the D gene is possibly TRBD1 (6 bases). This CDR3 is built from 18 residues. Germline values: CDR1 LNHNV, CDR2 YYDKDF (reference sequence). Trimming removed 0 bases at V and 1 base at J, with 17 bases between. The DNA of the CDR3 is TGTGCCACCAGCAGAGAGAACCAGGGGATTTTGGGCACAGATACGCAGTATTTT. Residues: CATSRENQGILGTDTQYF.

The chain couples TRBV7-2 to TRBJ2-7; TRBD2 is a possible D gene (6 bases). In germline, CDR1 is SGHTA, CDR2 FQGNSA. The CDR3 consists of 14 residues. The V end was cut by 5 bases, the J end by 0 bases, with 11 bases between. The CDR3 sequence: CASSAGSSSYEQYF. The CDR3 DNA reads TGTGCCAGCAGCGCGGGGTCTTCCTCCTACGAGCAGTACTTC.

V usage is TRBV29-1 and J usage is TRBJ1-2; no firm D call. V lost 5 bases and J 0 bases, leaving 19 bases between the germline ends. Germline CDR1 SQVTM, CDR2 ANQGSEA. The CDR3 runs to 16 residues. CDR3 loop: CSVSFGPQASNYGYTF. For the CDR3, the DNA is TGCAGCGTTAGCTTCGGGCCCCAGGCCTCTAACTATGGCTACACCTTC.

The count of this clonotype is one. The rearrangement joins TRBV12-3 or TRBV12-4 to TRBJ1-1; D gene uncertain. V was clipped by 3 bases and J by 2 bases, with 13 bases between them. The CDR3 length is 15 residues. For the CDR3, the DNA is TGTGCCAGCAGTTTGTCAAATGGGAGTAACACTGAAGCTTTCTTT. Encoded protein: CASSLSNGSNTEAFF.

The rearrangement uses TRBV7-1 and TRBJ2-7, with 7 bases lining up with TRBD1. TRBV7-1 belongs to the ORF category, with a function that is uncertain. This CDR3 region has 15 residues. CDR3 DNA: TGTGCCAGCAGCCTCTCACAGGGGAAATCCTACGACCGGTACGTT. This gives the protein CASSLSQGKSYDRYV.

The rearrangement uses TRBV7-3 and TRBJ2-1, with D perhaps matching TRBD1 (5 bases). V lost 2 bases and J 13 bases, leaving 27 bases between the germline ends. Per the germline V gene, CDR1 is SGHTA and CDR2 is FQGTGA. This CDR3 is 17 amino acids long. The CDR3 here is CASSLESVGASPQPQFF. CDR3 bases: TGTGCCAGCAGCTTAGAAAGCGTAGGGGCGTCTCCCCAGCCTCAGTTCTTC.

This clonotype turned up a few times. This chain connects TRBV6-6 to TRBJ1-1, with D possibly being TRBD1 (5 bases). The germline V gene has CDR1 MNHNY and CDR2 SVGAGI (reference sequence). V shed 2 bases and J shed 7 bases, with 20 bases lying between them. The CDR3 sequence is 16 residues long. This chain's CDR3 is CASSYKMTAFPYEAFF. CDR3 in DNA: TGTGCCAGCAGTTACAAGATGACAGCTTTCCCTTATGAAGCTTTCTTT.

Comment on this clonotype: A much larger clone differs by one base, so this may be a read error. The V gene is TRBV6-8, the J gene TRBJ2-1; 11 nucleotides match TRBD2. CDR3 length: 17 amino acids. Unmatched junction bases numbered 14, after V lost 11 bases and J lost 2 bases. Germline V gene sequence: CDR1 MNHGY, CDR2 SAAAGT. Here the CDR3 DNA reads TGTGCCCGCTGGCCTAGCGGGAGGCCGGGGACCTACAATGAGCAGTTCTTC. Translation: CARWPSGRPGTYNEQFF.

The chain has TRBV28 and TRBJ1-4; D might be TRBD1 (6 bases). Germline lookup yields CDR1 MDHEN and CDR2 SYDVKM. CDR3 size: 13 residues. V was pared by 8 bases and J by 4 bases, with 11 bases between. The CDR3 nucleotides read TGTGCCAGCGGGGGGGCCGTTAATGAAAAACTGTTTTTT. Translation gives CASGGAVNEKLFF.

The sample holds many counts of this clonotype. This sequence joins TRBV7-2 and TRBJ2-1; D ambiguous. This CDR3 region has 13 residues. In germline, CDR1 is SGHTA, CDR2 FQGNSA. V was clipped by 1 base and J by 5 bases, with 6 bases between them. In nucleotides, the CDR3 is TGTGCCAGCAGCTTAGTGAGGAACAATGAGCAGTTCTTC. Amino acids: CASSLVRNNEQFF.

The chain couples TRBV12-3 or TRBV12-4 to TRBJ2-1; TRBD2 aligns across 10 bases. V lost 5 bases, J lost 12 bases, and 16 bases stayed unmatched. The length of the CDR3 is 16 residues. This CDR3 is CASSPHLGLAAIGQFF. The CDR3 bases are TGTGCCAGCAGTCCCCATCTAGGACTAGCGGCAATAGGGCAGTTCTTC.

This clonotype was counted at least ten times. The genes are TRBV7-8 and TRBJ2-7; 8 bases map to TRBD2. J lost 1 base, V lost 3 bases, and 5 bases had no gene match. The germline gives CDR1 SGHVS, CDR2 FQNEAQ. This CDR3 spans 15 amino acids. DNA for the CDR3: TGTGCCAGCAGCTTCCAGCGGGAGCCATCCTACGAGCAGTACGTC. As protein: CASSFQREPSYEQYV.

The chain combines TRBV4-3 with TRBJ2-2, with TRBD2 matching 12 bases. The length of the CDR3 is 18 residues. Germline V lookup: CDR1 LGHNA, CDR2 YSLEER. V was pared by 4 bases and J by 1 base, with 7 bases of the junction left unmatched. For the CDR3, the DNA is TGCGCCAGCAGCCGGAAGGGACTAGCGGGCGGGAACACCGGGGAGCTGTTTTTT. Translated, it gives CASSRKGLAGGNTGELFF.

The V and J genes are TRBV5-1 and TRBJ2-5, with TRBD2 matching over 11 bases. Per germline, CDR1 SGHRS and CDR2 YFSETQ. V dropped 0 bases and J dropped 5; count of bases not matched to a gene: 6. This CDR3 contains 16 residues. CDR3 region: CASSLVATSGKETQYF. The DNA for the CDR3 is TGCGCCAGCAGCTTGGTAGCGACTAGCGGGAAGGAGACCCAGTACTTC.

V and J are TRBV5-1 and TRBJ2-7; 9 bases align to TRBD2. The CDR3 runs 15 residues. The germline V gene has CDR1 SGHRS and CDR2 YFSETQ. V dropped 1 base and J dropped 1; count of bases not matched to a gene: 3. The CDR3 nucleotides are TGCGCCAGCAGCTTGACTAGCGGGCATTCCTACGAGCAGTACTTC. Translation gives CASSLTSGHSYEQYF.

The gene calls are TRBV6-5 and TRBJ1-3, with a possible D match to TRBD1 (5 bases). The CDR3 totals 13 residues. V lost 6 bases, J lost 4 bases, and 10 bases lay in between. From germline, CDR1 is MNHEY and CDR2 SVGAGI. The CDR3 sequence: CASRPDIGNTIYF. DNA for the CDR3: TGTGCCAGCAGACCGGACATAGGAAACACCATATATTTT.

The chain uses TRBV2 and TRBJ1-1; D is uncertain. The germline CDR1 and CDR2 sequences are SNHLY and FYNNEI. V was shortened by 8 bases and J by 4 bases, with 20 bases between the two germline ends. The CDR3 is 15 amino acids. The chain's CDR3 is CASCYNRDSGTEAFF. In DNA form, the CDR3 reads TGTGCCAGCTGCTACAATAGGGATTCGGGCACTGAAGCTTTCTTT.

There are a few counts of this clonotype. The genes are TRBV12-3 or TRBV12-4 and TRBJ1-2; D gene ambiguous. This CDR3 comprises 14 residues. V lost 8 bases, J lost 2 bases, and 15 bases lay in between. The CDR3 region has the DNA TGTGCCAGCTGGACTGAGACGGGGAACTATGGCTACACCTTC. Translated, it gives CASWTETGNYGYTF.